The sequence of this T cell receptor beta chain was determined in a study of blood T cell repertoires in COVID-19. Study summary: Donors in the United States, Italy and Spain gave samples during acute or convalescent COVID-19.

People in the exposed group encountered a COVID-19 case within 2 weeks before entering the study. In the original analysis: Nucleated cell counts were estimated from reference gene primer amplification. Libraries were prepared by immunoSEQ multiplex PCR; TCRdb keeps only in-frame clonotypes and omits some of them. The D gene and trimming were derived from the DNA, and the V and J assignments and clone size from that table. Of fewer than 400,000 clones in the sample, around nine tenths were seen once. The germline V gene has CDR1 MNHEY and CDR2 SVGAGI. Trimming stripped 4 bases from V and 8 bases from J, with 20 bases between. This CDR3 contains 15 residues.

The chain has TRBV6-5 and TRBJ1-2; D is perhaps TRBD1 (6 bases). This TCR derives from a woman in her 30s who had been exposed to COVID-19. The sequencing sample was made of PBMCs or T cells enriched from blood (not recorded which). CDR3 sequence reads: CASSWSSYRAPGYTF. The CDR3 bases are TGTGCCAGCAGTTGGAGCTCATACAGGGCTCCCGGCTACACCTTC.